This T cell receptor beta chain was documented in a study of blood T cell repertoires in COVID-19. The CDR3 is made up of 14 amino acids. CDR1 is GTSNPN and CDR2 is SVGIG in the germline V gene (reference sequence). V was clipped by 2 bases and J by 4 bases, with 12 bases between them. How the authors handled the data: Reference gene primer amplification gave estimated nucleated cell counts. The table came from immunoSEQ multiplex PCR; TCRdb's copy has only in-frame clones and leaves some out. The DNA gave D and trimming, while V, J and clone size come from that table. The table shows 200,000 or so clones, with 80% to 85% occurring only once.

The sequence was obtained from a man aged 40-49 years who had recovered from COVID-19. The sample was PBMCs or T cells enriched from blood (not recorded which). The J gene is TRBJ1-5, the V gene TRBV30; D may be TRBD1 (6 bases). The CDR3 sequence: CAWSYWGRNQPQHF. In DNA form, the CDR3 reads TGTGCCTGGAGTTATTGGGGGCGGAATCAGCCCCAGCATTTT.